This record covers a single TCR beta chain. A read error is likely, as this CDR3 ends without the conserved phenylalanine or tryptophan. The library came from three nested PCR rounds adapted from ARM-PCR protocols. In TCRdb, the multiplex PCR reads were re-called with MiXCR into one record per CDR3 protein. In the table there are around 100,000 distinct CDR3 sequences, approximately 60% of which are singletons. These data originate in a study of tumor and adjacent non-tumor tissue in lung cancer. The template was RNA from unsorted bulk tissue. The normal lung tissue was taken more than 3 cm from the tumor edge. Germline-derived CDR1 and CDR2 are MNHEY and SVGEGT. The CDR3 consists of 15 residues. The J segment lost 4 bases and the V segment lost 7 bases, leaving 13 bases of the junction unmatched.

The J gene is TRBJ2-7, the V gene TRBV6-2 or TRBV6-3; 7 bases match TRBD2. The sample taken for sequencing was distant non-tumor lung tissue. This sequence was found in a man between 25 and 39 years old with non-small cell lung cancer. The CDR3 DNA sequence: TGTGCCAGCATTCCGGGACTAAGGGGATCTTACGAGCAGTACCTC. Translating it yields CASIPGLRGSYEQYL.